Listed below are T cell receptor beta chains from one sample, sequenced in a study of cytomegalovirus exposure and HLA in healthy donors. Assay used: immunoSEQ multiplex PCR; TCRdb lists only in-frame clones, some missing. Here the sample spans over 100,000 clones, around 74% being singletons. Material for sequencing was PBMCs. The receptor source for this set is a male donor in good health and CMV-seronegative. CDR3s include the opening cysteine and the closing phenylalanine or tryptophan. D genes are given only for firm matches. Clone size is given for some rows only: seen once, a few or many times, or a class if the clone is expanded.

J gene,CDR3 length,V gene,D gene,clone size,CDR3 DNA,CDR3 protein
TRBJ2-7,14,TRBV14,.,.,TGTGCCAGCAGCCAAGATCATAGGGGGTACGAGCAGTACTTC,CASSQDHRGYEQYF
TRBJ2-1,14,TRBV9,.,.,TGTGCCAGCAGCGTAGGTGACACAACCGGTGAGCAGTTCTTC,CASSVGDTTGEQFF
TRBJ2-7,13,TRBV27,.,.,TGTGCCAGCAGTCGGACAGGTGGAGGGGAGCAGTACTTC,CASSRTGGGEQYF
TRBJ2-7,13,TRBV29-1,.,.,TGCAGCGTTCAGAAGGCAGGCAGCTACGAGCAGTACTTC,CSVQKAGSYEQYF
TRBJ2-7,15,TRBV28,TRBD2,.,TGTGCCAGCAGTTTGGTAGCGGGAACTAACAACGAGCAGTACTTC,CASSLVAGTNNEQYF
TRBJ2-7,16,TRBV28,TRBD1,.,TGTGCCAGCAGGGCCTTCGGGACAGGGGCATCCTACGAGCAGTACTTC,CASRAFGTGASYEQYF
TRBJ2-1,15,TRBV27,TRBD1,.,TGTGCCAGCAGTTCCCCGGGACAGGGGGTCGATGAGCAGTTCTTC,CASSSPGQGVDEQFF
TRBJ1-4,16,TRBV11-2,TRBD1,.,TGTGCCAGCAGCTTAGCAGGGACAGCTTTGGATGAAAAACTGTTTTTT,CASSLAGTALDEKLFF
TRBJ1-1,14,TRBV30,.,.,TGTGCCTGGAGTCGTTGGGGAGAGGGCACTGAAGCTTTCTTT,CAWSRWGEGTEAFF
TRBJ2-4,15,TRBV11-2,.,.,TGTGCCAGCAGCTTAGCCGGGACCGCCGGGGGCATTCAGTACTTC,CASSLAGTAGGIQYF
TRBJ2-7,16,TRBV7-8,TRBD2,.,TGTGCCAGCAGCTTAGGCGGGGGGGAACCTCTCTACGAGCAGTACTTC,CASSLGGGEPLYEQYF
TRBJ1-2,15,TRBV30,TRBD1,.,TGTGCCTGGAAGGCGTTCCAGGGGGCTAACTATGGCTACACCTTC,CAWKAFQGANYGYTF
TRBJ1-2,16,TRBV27,.,.,TGTGCCAGCAGTTTATCGGCAGCGAATCTTTTCGGAGGCTACACCTTC,CASSLSAANLFGGYTF
TRBJ1-1,14,TRBV7-8,.,.,TGTGCCAGCAGCCGGAGGGAAGAAAACACTGAAGCTTTCTTT,CASSRREENTEAFF
TRBJ2-2,16,TRBV28,.,few,TGTGCCAGCAGTTTCGGAGTTGTAGGGGGAACCGGGGAGCTGTTTTTT,CASSFGVVGGTGELFF
TRBJ1-2,14,TRBV6-5,.,.,TGTGCCAGCAGCGACTTCGGGGTGGGCTATGGCTACACCTTC,CASSDFGVGYGYTF
TRBJ2-7,15,TRBV27,TRBD1,few,TGTGCCAGCAGATTTACAGGGGGCGAGTACTACGAGCAGTACTTC,CASRFTGGEYYEQYF
TRBJ2-1,14,TRBV11-1,.,few,TGTGCCAGCAGCTTAGGAAGAGGAAGTCTTGAGCAGTTCTTC,CASSLGRGSLEQFF
TRBJ1-1,15,TRBV7-2,.,few,TGTGCCAGCAGCTTAGAGTGGTCATGGGGCTCTGAAGCTTTCTTT,CASSLEWSWGSEAFF
TRBJ2-7,13,TRBV6-1,.,.,TGTGCCAGCAGTGAGTACAGAGCCTACGAGCAGTACTTC,CASSEYRAYEQYF
TRBJ1-1,15,TRBV25-1,TRBD1,.,TGTGCCAGCAGTGAATGGACAGGGGTGAACACTGAAGCTTTCTTT,CASSEWTGVNTEAFF
TRBJ2-1,14,TRBV7-2,TRBD2,once,TGTGCCAGCAGCTTGGGGACTAGCGGGACGGTGCAGTTCTTC,CASSLGTSGTVQFF
TRBJ2-1,19,TRBV4-3,TRBD2,.,TGCGCCAGCAGTTCCGGGACTAGCGGGAGGCCTCTCTCCTACAATGAGCAGTTCTTC,CASSSGTSGRPLSYNEQFF
TRBJ2-3,16,TRBV5-1,.,.,TGCGCCAGCAGCTCCGGGACTCAACTTCCCACAGATACGCAGTATTTT,CASSSGTQLPTDTQYF
TRBJ2-7,12,TRBV29-1,TRBD2,.,TGCAGCGTTGAGGGGGGGGCCTACGAGCAGTACTTC,CSVEGGAYEQYF
TRBJ2-7,16,TRBV28,.,once,TGTGCCAGCACCCTTAAGGGAGCAGTTCACTCCTACGAGCAGTACTTC,CASTLKGAVHSYEQYF
TRBJ2-2,15,TRBV6-5,TRBD1,.,TGTGCCAGCAGTTTGGGACAGGGTCGGGCCGGGGAGCTGTTTTTT,CASSLGQGRAGELFF
TRBJ2-5,16,TRBV5-1,TRBD2,.,TGCGCCAGCAGCTTGGGGGGCGGGGGGCCGTTGGAGACCCAGTACTTC,CASSLGGGGPLETQYF
TRBJ1-5,14,TRBV9,.,.,TGTGCCAGCAGCGTAGGGACAGAGTATCAGCCCCAGCATTTT,CASSVGTEYQPQHF
TRBJ2-1,17,TRBV28,.,.,TGTGCCAGCAGTCCAGGACAGCCTAAGAGGGGCTACAATGAGCAGTTCTTC,CASSPGQPKRGYNEQFF
TRBJ2-1,17,TRBV11-2,TRBD2,.,TGTGCCAGCAGCTTCCCCCCAGGCAGCGGGAGTATCAATGAGCAGTTCTTC,CASSFPPGSGSINEQFF
TRBJ1-1,12,TRBV28,.,.,TGTGCCAGCAGGGTGTTAGCGCAGGAAGCTTTCTTT,CASRVLAQEAFF
TRBJ2-7,12,TRBV7-9,.,.,TGTGCCAGCAGCGAGGGACTTCTCGAGCAGTACTTC,CASSEGLLEQYF
TRBJ2-1,17,TRBV5-6,TRBD2,.,TGTGCCAGCAGCTCGGGACTAGCGGGGGGGCCGAGGAATGAGCAGTTCTTC,CASSSGLAGGPRNEQFF
TRBJ2-7,16,TRBV29-1,TRBD2,few,TGCAGCGTTGAAGATCGCCTAGCGGGAGTTCCCGGCGAGCAGTACTTC,CSVEDRLAGVPGEQYF
TRBJ1-3,15,TRBV9,.,few,TGTGCCAGCAGCGTAGCTGGGGCCCCTGGAAACACCATATATTTT,CASSVAGAPGNTIYF
TRBJ2-6,18,TRBV18,TRBD1,.,TGTGCCAGCTCCCCGAGGACAGGGGCCTCCTCTGGGGCCAACGTCCTGACTTTC,CASSPRTGASSGANVLTF
TRBJ2-2,17,TRBV7-9,.,.,TGTGCCAGCAGCTTATCTCAAGGGGGAGTGGACACCGGGGAGCTGTTTTTT,CASSLSQGGVDTGELFF
TRBJ1-6,13,TRBV6-1,.,few,TGTGCCAGCGACTGGACTAACCTTTCACCCCTCCACTTT,CASDWTNLSPLHF
TRBJ1-4,14,TRBV28,.,few,TGTGCCAGCAGTCAGGCAACAGGGAATGAAAAACTGTTTTTT,CASSQATGNEKLFF
TRBJ2-7,14,TRBV4-1,.,.,TGCGCCAGCAGCCAAGATTCGGGGGAGCACGAGCAGTACTTC,CASSQDSGEHEQYF
TRBJ1-2,14,TRBV9,.,.,TGTGCCAGCAGCACTCTGGGCGATAACTATGGCTACACCTTC,CASSTLGDNYGYTF
TRBJ1-1,15,TRBV4-3,TRBD1,.,TGCGCCAGCAGCCAAAAGACAGGGGTGAACACTGAAGCTTTCTTT,CASSQKTGVNTEAFF